This T cell receptor (beta chain) was sequenced during a study of CD8 T cells in ankylosing spondylitis. TCRdb recomputed calls from the 5' RACE reads with MiXCR, one row per CDR3 protein. The repertoire holds around 300,000 distinct CDR3 sequences, with about 15% as singletons. CDR1 is SGHTA, CDR2 FQGNSA, per germline. The ends were cut back, 1 base at V and 7 bases at J, with 14 bases in the middle. The CDR3 runs 15 residues. This clonotype was seen a handful of times. The source of this sequence is a male donor with ankylosing spondylitis or in good health (not recorded which). The V call is TRBV7-2, the J call TRBJ2-1; D assignment may be TRBD1 or TRBD2 (5 bases each). Sequencing was carried out using blood, either unsorted or a sorted T cell fraction (not recorded which). CDR3 DNA: TGTGCCAGCAGCTTAGAGGCGCCAGGGAGAAATGAGCAGTTCTTC. The encoded protein is CASSLEAPGRNEQFF.